This record covers a single T cell receptor (beta chain). The antigen remains unidentified. The CDR3 is made up of 16 amino acids. V lost 4 bases and J lost 1, with 16 bases in between. Germline-derived CDR1 and CDR2 are MNHEY and SMNVEV (reference sequence). These data originate in a study of vaccination effects on CD4 cells after COVID-19. The overall study: Expansion with viral peptide pools was applied to antigen-specific CD4+ T cells by the ViraFEST assay prior to sequencing.

Findings of the study overall: Clones that were induced by infection or by vaccine showed marked contraction late after vaccination.

Here immunoSEQ multiplex PCR was the method, and the copy in TCRdb shows in-frame clones only, minus some. The top ten hold about 4.5% of the sample, which has more than 55,000 clones, approximately 81% seen once. Isolation of CD4+ T cells took place after approximately 10 days of culture. Vaccine administered to participants consisted of two doses of either BNT162b2 or mRNA-1273. The healthy vaccine recipients, who had no prior SARS-CoV-2 infection, showed negative nucleocapsid antibodies. This sample comprised CD4+ T cells from PBMCs cultured without peptide, obtained after COVID-19 vaccination. This receptor was taken from a human donor who received a COVID-19 vaccine. V usage is TRBV27 and J usage is TRBJ2-5; TRBD1 is a possible D gene (7 bases). This CDR3 reads CASSYLSRGAQETQYF. In DNA form, the CDR3 reads TGTGCCAGCAGTTACCTATCCAGGGGGGCCCAAGAGACCCAGTACTTC.